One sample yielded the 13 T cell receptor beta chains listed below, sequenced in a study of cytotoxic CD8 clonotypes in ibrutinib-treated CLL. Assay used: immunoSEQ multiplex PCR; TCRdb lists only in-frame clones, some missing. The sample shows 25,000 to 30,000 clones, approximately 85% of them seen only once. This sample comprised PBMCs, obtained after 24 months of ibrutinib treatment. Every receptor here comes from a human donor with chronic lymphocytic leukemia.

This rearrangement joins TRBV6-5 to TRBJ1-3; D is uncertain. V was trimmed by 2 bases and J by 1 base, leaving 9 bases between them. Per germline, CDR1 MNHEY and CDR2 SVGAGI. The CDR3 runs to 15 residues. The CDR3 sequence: CASSYGVGSGNTIYF. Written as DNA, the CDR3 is TGTGCCAGCAGTTACGGGGTAGGATCTGGAAACACCATATATTTT.

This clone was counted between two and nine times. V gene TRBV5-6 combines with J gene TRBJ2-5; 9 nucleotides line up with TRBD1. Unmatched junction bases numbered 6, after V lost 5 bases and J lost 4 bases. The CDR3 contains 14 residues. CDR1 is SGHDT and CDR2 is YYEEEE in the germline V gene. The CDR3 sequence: CASSRTGVSETQYF. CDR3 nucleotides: TGTGCCAGCAGTAGGACAGGGGTATCAGAGACCCAGTACTTC.

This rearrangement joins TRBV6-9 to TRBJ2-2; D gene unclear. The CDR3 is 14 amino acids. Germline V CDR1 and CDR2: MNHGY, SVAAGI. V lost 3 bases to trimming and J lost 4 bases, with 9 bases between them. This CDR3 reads CASSYSRATGELFF. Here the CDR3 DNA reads TGTGCCAGCAGTTACTCAAGAGCCACCGGGGAGCTGTTTTTT.

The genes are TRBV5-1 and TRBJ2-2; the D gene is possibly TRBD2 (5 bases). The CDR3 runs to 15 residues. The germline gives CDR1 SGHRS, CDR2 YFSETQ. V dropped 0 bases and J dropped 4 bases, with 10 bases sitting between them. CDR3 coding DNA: TGCGCCAGCAGCTTGGGACCGGCGGGCACCGGGGAGCTGTTTTTT. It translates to CASSLGPAGTGELFF.

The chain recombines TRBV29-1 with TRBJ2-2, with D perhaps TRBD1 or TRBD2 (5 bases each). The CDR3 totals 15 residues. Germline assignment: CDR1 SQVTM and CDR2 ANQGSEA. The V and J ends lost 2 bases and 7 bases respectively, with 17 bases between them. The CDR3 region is CSVESGTVSGGELFF. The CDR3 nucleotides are TGCAGCGTTGAATCCGGGACGGTCTCGGGCGGGGAGCTGTTTTTT.

The CDR3 sequence: CASSFLGRGRLETQYF. CDR3 nucleotides: TGTGCCAGCAGCTTCCTAGGGCGGGGGAGGTTGGAGACCCAGTACTTC. This rearrangement joins TRBV5-6 to TRBJ2-5, with TRBD2 matching 7 bases. Losses at the gene ends were 2 bases for V and 5 bases for J; bases not matched to a gene: 12. The CDR3 has 16 residues. Germline CDR1 reads SGHDT; CDR2 reads YYEEEE. Using reference TRBV5-6 and TRBJ2-5 for the parts outside the CDR3, the full variable domain is DAGVTQSPTHLIKTRGQQVTLRCSPKSGHDTVSWYQQALGQGPQFIFQYYEEEERQRGNFPDRFSGHQFPNYSSELNVNALLLGDSALYLCASSFLGRGRLETQYFGPGTRLLVL.

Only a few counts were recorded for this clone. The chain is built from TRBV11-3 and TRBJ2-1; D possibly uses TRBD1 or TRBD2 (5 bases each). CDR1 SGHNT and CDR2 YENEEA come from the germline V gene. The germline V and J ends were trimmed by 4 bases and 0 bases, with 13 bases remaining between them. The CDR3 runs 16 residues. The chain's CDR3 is CASSSRDVGSYNEQFF. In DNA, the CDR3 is TGTGCCAGCAGCTCCCGGGACGTCGGCTCCTACAATGAGCAGTTCTTC.

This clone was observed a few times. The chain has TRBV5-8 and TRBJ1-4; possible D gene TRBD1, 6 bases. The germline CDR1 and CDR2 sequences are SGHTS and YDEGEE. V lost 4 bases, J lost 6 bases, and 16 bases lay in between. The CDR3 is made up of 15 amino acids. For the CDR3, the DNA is TGTGCCAGCAGCACAGGGACTTTAGGAGATGAAAAACTGTTTTTT. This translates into CASSTGTLGDEKLFF.

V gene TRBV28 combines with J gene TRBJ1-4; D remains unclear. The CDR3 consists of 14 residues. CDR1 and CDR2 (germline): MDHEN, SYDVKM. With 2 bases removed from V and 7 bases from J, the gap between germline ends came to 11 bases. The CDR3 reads CASSLVGDTEKLFF. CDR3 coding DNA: TGTGCCAGCAGTTTAGTCGGGGATACTGAAAAACTGTTTTTT. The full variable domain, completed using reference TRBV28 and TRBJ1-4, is DVKVTQSSRYLVKRTGEKVFLECVQDMDHENMFWYRQDPGLGLRLIYFSYDVKMKEKGDIPEGYSVSREKKERFSLILESASTNQTSMYLCASSLVGDTEKLFFGSGTQLSVL.

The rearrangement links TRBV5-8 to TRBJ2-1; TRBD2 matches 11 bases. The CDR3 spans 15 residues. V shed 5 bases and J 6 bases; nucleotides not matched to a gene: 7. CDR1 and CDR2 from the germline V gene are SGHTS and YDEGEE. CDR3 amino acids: CASSYSGGASNEQFF. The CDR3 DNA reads TGTGCCAGCAGTTATAGCGGGGGGGCGAGCAATGAGCAGTTCTTC. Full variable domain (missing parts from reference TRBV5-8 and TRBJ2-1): EAGVTQSPTHLIKTRGQQATLRCSPISGHTSVYWYQQALGLGLQFLLWYDEGEERNRGNFPPRFSGRQFPNYSSELNVNALELEDSALYLCASSYSGGASNEQFFGPGTRLTVL.

CDR3 nucleotides: TGCAGCGTTACTCGACAGGAGGATACGCAGTATTTT. Translation: CSVTRQEDTQYF. V gene TRBV29-1 combines with J gene TRBJ2-3; TRBD1 might be the D (6 bases). The CDR3 is 12 residues long. Germline V gene sequence: CDR1 SQVTM, CDR2 ANQGSEA. V lost 5 bases, J lost 6 bases, and 12 bases lay in between.

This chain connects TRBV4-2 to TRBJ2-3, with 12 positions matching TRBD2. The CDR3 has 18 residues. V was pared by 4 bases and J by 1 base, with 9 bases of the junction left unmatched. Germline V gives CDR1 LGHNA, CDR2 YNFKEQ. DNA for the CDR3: TGTGCCAGCAGCCTTGGGCTAGCGGGGGGGCCCGGCACAGATACGCAGTATTTT. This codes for CASSLGLAGGPGTDTQYF.

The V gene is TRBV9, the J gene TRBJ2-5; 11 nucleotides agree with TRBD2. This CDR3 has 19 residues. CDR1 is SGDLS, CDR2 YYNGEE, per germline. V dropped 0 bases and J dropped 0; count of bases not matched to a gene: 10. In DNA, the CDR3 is TGTGCCAGCAGCGTAGCCACCGGGACTAGCGGACTGTACCAAGAGACCCAGTACTTC. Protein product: CASSVATGTSGLYQETQYF.